This entry lists 6 T cell receptor beta chains sequenced from one sample in a study of blood T cell repertoires in COVID-19. The method was immunoSEQ multiplex PCR; TCRdb's version includes in-frame clones alone and lacks a portion of them. The sample includes about 160,000 clones, around 93% of them seen just once. The sequenced material came from peripheral blood. All receptors derive from a woman aged 45 to 65 with acute or convalescent COVID-19.

The rearrangement uses TRBV9 and TRBJ1-1; 7 bases align to TRBD1. The CDR3 contains 13 residues. Per the germline V gene, CDR1 is SGDLS and CDR2 is YYNGEE. Trimming took 2 bases from V and 10 from J; bases not matched to a gene: 8. The chain's CDR3 is CASSVYPGQPAFF. In DNA form, the CDR3 reads TGTGCCAGCAGCGTTTACCCGGGACAGCCAGCTTTCTTT. Full variable domain (rest looked up from reference TRBV9 and TRBJ1-1): DSGVTQTPKHLITATGQRVTLRCSPRSGDLSVYWYQQSLDQGLQFLIQYYNGEERAKGNILERFSAQQFPDLHSELNLSSLELGDSALYFCASSVYPGQPAFFGQGTRLTVV.

This chain links TRBV24-1 with TRBJ2-1; TRBD2 might be the D (5 bases). The CDR3 has 14 residues. In germline, CDR1 is KGHDR, CDR2 SFDVKD. The V end lost 2 bases, the J end lost 12 bases, and 16 bases lay between the germline ends. As DNA, the CDR3 is TGTGCCACCAGTGATTCCCTTACTAGTTATTCGCAGTTCTTC. This sequence encodes CATSDSLTSYSQFF.

This clone was counted a single time. In DNA, the CDR3 is TGTGCCAGCAGTTTTGACATAGCGACTTTCTTT. Translated: CASSFDIATFF. V and J are TRBV12-3 or TRBV12-4 and TRBJ1-1; no clear D gene. V gave up 3 bases and J gave up 12 bases, with 11 bases separating them. This CDR3 region has 11 residues.

This chain uses TRBV28 with TRBJ1-3; TRBD1 might be the D (5 bases). V was shortened by 5 bases and J by 9 bases, with 11 bases between the two germline ends. The CDR3 sequence is 12 residues long. CDR1 is MDHEN and CDR2 is SYDVKM in the germline V gene. The CDR3 sequence is CASSVPRGTIYF. The DNA of the CDR3 is TGTGCCAGCAGTGTCCCAAGGGGCACCATATATTTT. Full variable domain (missing parts from reference TRBV28 and TRBJ1-3): DVKVTQSSRYLVKRTGEKVFLECVQDMDHENMFWYRQDPGLGLRLIYFSYDVKMKEKGDIPEGYSVSREKKERFSLILESASTNQTSMYLCASSVPRGTIYFGEGSWLTVV.

This chain links TRBV2 with TRBJ1-2; weak D call: TRBD1 (6 bases). V dropped 8 bases and J dropped 6 bases, with 16 bases sitting between them. In germline, CDR1 is SNHLY, CDR2 FYNNEI. CDR3 size: 13 residues. The chain's CDR3 is CASGDRIYDGYTF. In nucleotides, the CDR3 is TGTGCCAGCGGCGACAGGATCTACGATGGCTACACCTTC.

The genes are TRBV5-4 and TRBJ2-7, with D maybe TRBD2 (5 bases). V was clipped by 0 bases and J by 0 bases, with 7 bases between them. Germline values: CDR1 SGHNT, CDR2 YYREEE (reference sequence). The CDR3 has 14 amino acids. As DNA, the CDR3 is TGTGCCAGCAGCTTGGGAGCGGACTCCTACGAGCAGTACTTC. Its protein is CASSLGADSYEQYF.